A selection of T cell receptor beta chains follows, all from one sample in a study of PD-L1 blockade in urothelial cancer. The data were produced by immunoSEQ multiplex PCR, yet TCRdb's version contains in-frame clones alone and is incomplete. Of 35,000 to 40,000 clones listed, approximately 85% are singletons. The material was PBMCs, obtained around atezolizumab (anti-PD-L1) treatment. The receptors shown here come from a man in his sixties with urothelial cancer. Both conserved end residues are part of each CDR3. The D gene is left open where the match is weak. Not all rows give a size; the values are once, few, many and, for expanded clones, a class.

J gene | clone size | V gene | D gene | CDR3 DNA | CDR3 protein
TRBJ1-1 | once | TRBV28 | - | TGTGCCAGCAAACAGGGCGATGGGGAAGCTTTCTTT | CASKQGDGEAFF
TRBJ2-1 | - | TRBV7-2 | - | TGTGCCAGCAGCTTCGGGACATACCCTAATGAGCAGTTCTTC | CASSFGTYPNEQFF
TRBJ1-6 | few | TRBV27 | TRBD1 | TGTGCCAGCAGTATTGGAAGACAGGGAAATTCACCCCTCCACTTT | CASSIGRQGNSPLHF
TRBJ2-2 | - | TRBV5-1 | - | TGCGCCAGCAGCTTGGTCCCTAGCGCGACCGGGGAGCTGTTTTTT | CASSLVPSATGELFF
TRBJ2-3 | - | TRBV2 | TRBD2 | TGTGCCAGCAGTGACGGACTAGCGGCTCCGTCAGATACGCAGTATTTT | CASSDGLAAPSDTQYF
TRBJ2-7 | - | TRBV23-1 | TRBD1 | TGCGCCAGCAGTCGTGGGGCAGGGACAGCCTACGAGCAGTACTTC | CASSRGAGTAYEQYF
TRBJ2-6 | - | TRBV5-1 | - | TGCGCCAGCAGCTTGGCCTCTGCTGGGGCCAACGTCCTGACTTTC | CASSLASAGANVLTF
TRBJ1-3 | few | TRBV7-9 | - | TGTGCCAGCAGCCCCGGACAAGGTCAATCGGCTGGAAACACCATATATTTT | CASSPGQGQSAGNTIYF
TRBJ1-2 | - | TRBV5-1 | - | TGCGCCAGCAGTAAGGACACCTCTGGGCCCTATGGCTACACCTTC | CASSKDTSGPYGYTF
TRBJ1-1 | - | TRBV4-1 | - | TGCGCCAGCACCAGGGACACTGAAGCTTTCTTT | CASTRDTEAFF
TRBJ1-2 | - | TRBV4-1 | - | TGCGCCAGCAGCCAATCAACAGGGTACCATGGCTACACCTTC | CASSQSTGYHGYTF
TRBJ2-1 | - | TRBV27 | TRBD1 | TGTGCCAGCAGTTCCCGGGACAGGGGAGCCGGATCCTACAATGAGCAGTTCTTC | CASSSRDRGAGSYNEQFF
TRBJ2-7 | - | TRBV28 | - | TGTGCCAGCAGCCTGCTCGGCTCCTACGAGCAGTACTTC | CASSLLGSYEQYF
TRBJ2-3 | - | TRBV28 | TRBD2 | TGTGCCAGCTTTAGCGGGGGGTTGATGAATACGCAGTATTTT | CASFSGGLMNTQYF
TRBJ2-1 | - | TRBV6-5 | TRBD2 | TGTGCCAGCAGTTACTTGGGAATTGGGGGGGATGAGCAGTTCTTC | CASSYLGIGGDEQFF
TRBJ2-5 | - | TRBV6-1 | - | TGTGCCAGCAGTGAACTCTGGGGTGGCGGCGGGGAGACCCAGTACTTC | CASSELWGGGGETQYF
TRBJ2-7 | - | TRBV5-1 | - | TGCGCCAGCTCCGCAGGGGGGTCCTACGAGCAGTACTTC | CASSAGGSYEQYF
TRBJ2-7 | - | TRBV28 | - | TGTGCCAGCAGTCCCACTAGCTTCCCGACCTACGAGCAGTACTTC | CASSPTSFPTYEQYF
TRBJ2-3 | - | TRBV19 | TRBD2 | TGTGCCAGTAGTATCGGAGCGGGGATCGATGGGGATACGCAGTATTTT | CASSIGAGIDGDTQYF
TRBJ2-1 | - | TRBV27 | TRBD1 | TGTGCCAGCAGTTTATCGACAGGGGGTTACAATGAGCAGTTCTTC | CASSLSTGGYNEQFF
TRBJ2-7 | - | TRBV10-2 | TRBD2 | TGCGCCAGCAGCCCCGGGGGGGTGGACGAGCAGTACTTC | CASSPGGVDEQYF
TRBJ2-3 | - | TRBV9 | - | TGTGCCAGCAGCGGGGGGGGCGAAGTGGATACGCAGTATTTT | CASSGGGEVDTQYF
TRBJ2-1 | - | TRBV5-1 | TRBD1 | TGCGCCAGCAGCTCGGGACAGATCAGCGGTGAGCAGTTCTTC | CASSSGQISGEQFF
TRBJ2-2 | - | TRBV2 | - | TGTGCCAGCACGATTAGTACGAACACCGGGGAGCTGTTTTTT | CASTISTNTGELFF
TRBJ2-7 | - | TRBV19 | TRBD1 | TGTGCCAGTAGTAGGACAGGGGGCCGTTCCAACGAGCAGTACTTC | CASSRTGGRSNEQYF
TRBJ1-5 | - | TRBV5-6 | - | TGTGCCAGCAGCTTGTTATTACAAAGCAATCAGCCCCAGCATTTT | CASSLLLQSNQPQHF
TRBJ1-2 | - | TRBV6-1 | - | TGTGCCAGCAGTGAGGGGCTTAGGTATGGCTACACCTTC | CASSEGLRYGYTF
TRBJ2-7 | once | TRBV5-4 | - | TGTGCCAGCAGCCCCGGGGGCTCCTACGAGCAGTACTTC | CASSPGGSYEQYF
TRBJ1-1 | - | TRBV7-9 | - | TGTGCCAGCAGCTTAGCATCGGGCAGGACGGGAGAAGCTTTCTTT | CASSLASGRTGEAFF
TRBJ2-3 | - | TRBV2 | - | TGTGCCAGCCGGAGCCAGGGACTCCCCAGGGATACGCAGTATTTT | CASRSQGLPRDTQYF
TRBJ2-5 | - | TRBV7-9 | TRBD2 | TGTGCCAGCAGCTCTCGTAGCGGGCAGGGCTTTGAGACCCAGTACTTC | CASSSRSGQGFETQYF
TRBJ2-3 | - | TRBV4-2 | TRBD2 | TGTGCCAGCAGCCAAGTAGGAGGAACTAGCGGGGCAGATACGCAGTATTTT | CASSQVGGTSGADTQYF
TRBJ1-1 | once | TRBV9 | TRBD1 | TGTGCCAGCAGATCCGGGACAGGAGACCGGTACACTGAAGCTTTCTTT | CASRSGTGDRYTEAFF
TRBJ2-5 | - | TRBV7-3 | - | TGTGCCAGCAGCTTAAACCCCGGCGGAGAGACCCAGTACTTC | CASSLNPGGETQYF
TRBJ2-5 | - | TRBV1 | - | TGCACCAGCAGCAGAAGTCTTAGTACTAGCGGGGGGCCCCAAGAGACCCAGTACTTC | CTSSRSLSTSGGPQETQYF
TRBJ2-7 | - | TRBV28 | - | TGTGCCACCTCGCTGACAGCCGGCACGGGTGAGCAGTACTTC | CATSLTAGTGEQYF
TRBJ1-3 | - | TRBV9 | - | TGTGCCAGCAGCGCAGGGTCTGGAAACACCATATATTTT | CASSAGSGNTIYF
TRBJ2-3 | - | TRBV5-1 | - | TGCGCCAGCAGCTTGGCAGACTTCACAGATACGCAGTATTTT | CASSLADFTDTQYF
TRBJ2-3 | - | TRBV5-6 | - | TGTGCCAGCAGCTATAAGGGGACTGGGGCGGGGACAGATACGCAGTATTTT | CASSYKGTGAGTDTQYF
TRBJ2-1 | - | TRBV2 | - | TGTGCCAGCAGTCTACTAGGACCCAATGAGCAGTTCTTC | CASSLLGPNEQFF
TRBJ2-7 | - | TRBV7-9 | TRBD2 | TGTGCCAGCAGCTCCACCGGGACTAGCATCTACGAGCAGTACTTC | CASSSTGTSIYEQYF
TRBJ2-3 | - | TRBV7-8 | TRBD2 | TGTGCCAGCAGCTTCCCGGGGGGACCCACAGATACGCAGTATTTT | CASSFPGGPTDTQYF